This is a list of T cell receptor beta chains from one sample in a study of control samples from healthy donors and cancer patients. The data were produced by immunoSEQ multiplex PCR, yet TCRdb's version contains in-frame clones alone and is incomplete. The top ten clones hold 4.1% of a sample with under 200,000 clones, 93% of them seen once. The sequenced sample was blood. The receptors shown here come from an older woman in good health. Each CDR3 is given with its conserved first and last residue. Fields, in order: CDR3 DNA, CDR3 protein, D gene, clone size, V gene, J gene. The D gene is left open where the match is weak. Size is omitted from some rows. Given values are once, few, many or a class for expanded clones.

DNA: TGTGCTAGTGGCCCAGGGGACAGAGGGGCTTTCTTT; CDR3: CASGPGDRGAFF; D: TRBD1; size: .; V: TRBV12-5; J: TRBJ1-1
DNA: TGTGCCATCAGTGAGTCGAGGTTTATTCCGGACAGGGGGCGAGAGCAGTACTTC; CDR3: CAISESRFIPDRGREQYF; D: TRBD1; size: once; V: TRBV10-3; J: TRBJ2-7
DNA: TGCGCCAGCAGCCAAGACTCATTAGATACGCAGTATTTT; CDR3: CASSQDSLDTQYF; D: .; size: .; V: TRBV4-1; J: TRBJ2-3
DNA: TGTGCCAGCAGCCCCGGACAGGGGTTGAGAAACATTCAGTACTTC; CDR3: CASSPGQGLRNIQYF; D: TRBD1; size: .; V: TRBV14; J: TRBJ2-4
DNA: TGTGCCAGCTCACCAGATCGGGGGACTGAAGCTTTCTTT; CDR3: CASSPDRGTEAFF; D: .; size: .; V: TRBV18; J: TRBJ1-1
DNA: TGTGCCAGCAGTGATGCAGGTGGTATCTATAATTCACCCCTCCACTTT; CDR3: CASSDAGGIYNSPLHF; D: .; size: .; V: TRBV6-1; J: TRBJ1-6
DNA: TGTGCCAGCTCCGAAGGACAGGGGGCGAGGACCGGGGAGCTGTTTTTT; CDR3: CASSEGQGARTGELFF; D: TRBD1; size: .; V: TRBV18; J: TRBJ2-2
DNA: TGCAGTGCTAGTTCGGGGAGACCCGGCTACACCTTC; CDR3: CSASSGRPGYTF; D: .; size: .; V: TRBV20-1; J: TRBJ1-2
DNA: TGCAGTGCTAGTCAAGGTCCCGGGAGGTACAATGAGCAGTTCTTC; CDR3: CSASQGPGRYNEQFF; D: TRBD2; size: .; V: TRBV20-1; J: TRBJ2-1
DNA: TGTGCCAGCAGACTCCAGGGGCCCAATGAGCAGTTCTTC; CDR3: CASRLQGPNEQFF; D: .; size: once; V: TRBV6-5; J: TRBJ2-1
DNA: TGCGCCAGCAGCTTGGTCTGGGGTCAAGAGACCCAGTACTTC; CDR3: CASSLVWGQETQYF; D: .; size: once; V: TRBV5-1; J: TRBJ2-5
DNA: TGTGCCAGCTCACCGCCGGGACTAGCGGGGATCTACGAGCAGTACTTC; CDR3: CASSPPGLAGIYEQYF; D: TRBD2; size: .; V: TRBV18; J: TRBJ2-7
DNA: TGTGCCAGCTCACCGCAGGGTGGGGAGCAGTTCTTC; CDR3: CASSPQGGEQFF; D: .; size: once; V: TRBV18; J: TRBJ2-1
DNA: TGTGCCAGCAGCCAGCTGCTAACGACAGATACGCAGTATTTT; CDR3: CASSQLLTTDTQYF; D: .; size: .; V: TRBV3-1/TRBV3-2; J: TRBJ2-3
DNA: TGTGCCAGCATCCCCAGTGGCAGTTCTAACTATGGCTACACCTTC; CDR3: CASIPSGSSNYGYTF; D: .; size: .; V: TRBV6-5; J: TRBJ1-2
DNA: TGTGCCAGCAGCTTAGTACAGGCCACTGAAGCTTTCTTT; CDR3: CASSLVQATEAFF; D: .; size: few; V: TRBV7-2; J: TRBJ1-1
DNA: TGTGCTAGTGCCGAAGTCGACCCCCTCGATGAGCAGTTCTTC; CDR3: CASAEVDPLDEQFF; D: .; size: .; V: TRBV12-5; J: TRBJ2-1
DNA: TGTGCCAGCAGCCAAGTAAACGCGGGGGGCGGTCAAGAGACCCAGTACTTC; CDR3: CASSQVNAGGGQETQYF; D: TRBD2; size: .; V: TRBV4-2; J: TRBJ2-5
DNA: TGTGCCAGCAGTCCGCACTGGACAGATCTGAACACTGAAGCTTTCTTT; CDR3: CASSPHWTDLNTEAFF; D: .; size: .; V: TRBV27; J: TRBJ1-1
DNA: TGTGCCAGCAGTTGGGACAGGGAGGGTCAGCCCCAGCATTTT; CDR3: CASSWDREGQPQHF; D: TRBD1; size: .; V: TRBV6-2/TRBV6-3; J: TRBJ1-5
DNA: TGCGCCAGCCGACCGATCGGGGGGGAGGTATACGAGCAGTACTTC; CDR3: CASRPIGGEVYEQYF; D: TRBD2; size: .; V: TRBV5-1; J: TRBJ2-7
DNA: TGTGCCAGCAGTTACTCAGATGAAAAACTGTTTTTT; CDR3: CASSYSDEKLFF; D: .; size: .; V: TRBV6-6; J: TRBJ1-4
DNA: TGTGCTAGCAGCACGGGACTAGCGGGAGAGACCCAGTACTTC; CDR3: CASSTGLAGETQYF; D: TRBD2; size: .; V: TRBV7-7; J: TRBJ2-5
DNA: TGTGCCTGGGAGTTACAGGGGGCCTACGAGCAGTACTTC; CDR3: CAWELQGAYEQYF; D: TRBD1; size: once; V: TRBV30; J: TRBJ2-7
DNA: TGCGCCAGCAGCTTGGCCCCGGGACAGGGACTCGAGCAGTACTTC; CDR3: CASSLAPGQGLEQYF; D: TRBD1; size: .; V: TRBV5-1; J: TRBJ2-7
DNA: TGTGCTAGTGGTAGCGACGGGGGAGAAGCTTTCTTT; CDR3: CASGSDGGEAFF; D: .; size: .; V: TRBV12-5; J: TRBJ1-1